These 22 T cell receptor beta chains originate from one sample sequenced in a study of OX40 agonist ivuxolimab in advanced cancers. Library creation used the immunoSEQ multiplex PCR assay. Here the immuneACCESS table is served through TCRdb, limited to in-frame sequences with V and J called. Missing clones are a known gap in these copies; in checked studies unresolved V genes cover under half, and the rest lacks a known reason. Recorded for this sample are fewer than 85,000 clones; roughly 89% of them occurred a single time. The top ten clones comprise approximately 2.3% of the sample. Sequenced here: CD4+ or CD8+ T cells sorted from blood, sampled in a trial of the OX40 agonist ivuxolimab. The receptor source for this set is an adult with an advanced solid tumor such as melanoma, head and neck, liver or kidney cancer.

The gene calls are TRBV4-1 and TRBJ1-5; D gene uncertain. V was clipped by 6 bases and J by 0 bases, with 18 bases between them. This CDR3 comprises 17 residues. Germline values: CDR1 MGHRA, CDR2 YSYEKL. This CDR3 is CASRPRALTYSNQPQHF. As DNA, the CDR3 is TGCGCCAGCAGACCGCGCGCCTTGACCTATAGCAATCAGCCCCAGCATTTT.

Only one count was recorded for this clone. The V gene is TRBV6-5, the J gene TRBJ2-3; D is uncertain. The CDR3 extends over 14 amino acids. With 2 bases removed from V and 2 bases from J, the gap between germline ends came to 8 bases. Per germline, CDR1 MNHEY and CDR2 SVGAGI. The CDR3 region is CASSYADPTDTQYF. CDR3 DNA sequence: TGTGCCAGCAGTTACGCGGACCCCACAGATACGCAGTATTTT.

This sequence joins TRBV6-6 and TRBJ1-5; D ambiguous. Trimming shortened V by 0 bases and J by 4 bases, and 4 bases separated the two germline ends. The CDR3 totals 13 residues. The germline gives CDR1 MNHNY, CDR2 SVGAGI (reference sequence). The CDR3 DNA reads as TGTGCCAGCAGTTACTCCGATAATCAGCCCCAGCATTTT. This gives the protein CASSYSDNQPQHF.

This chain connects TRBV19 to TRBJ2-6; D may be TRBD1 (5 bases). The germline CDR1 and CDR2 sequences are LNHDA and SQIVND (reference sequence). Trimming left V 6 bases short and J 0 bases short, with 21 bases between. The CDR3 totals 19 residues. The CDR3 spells CASSPRAARASSGANVLTF. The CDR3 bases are TGTGCCAGTAGCCCACGGGCCGCCAGGGCGAGCTCTGGGGCCAACGTCCTGACTTTC.

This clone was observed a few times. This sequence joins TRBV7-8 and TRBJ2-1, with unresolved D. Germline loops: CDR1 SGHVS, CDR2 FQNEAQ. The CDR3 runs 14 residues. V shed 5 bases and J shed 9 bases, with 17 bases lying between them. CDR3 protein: CASSRNTPLAEQFF. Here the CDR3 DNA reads TGTGCCAGCAGCCGGAATACACCGTTAGCTGAGCAGTTCTTC.

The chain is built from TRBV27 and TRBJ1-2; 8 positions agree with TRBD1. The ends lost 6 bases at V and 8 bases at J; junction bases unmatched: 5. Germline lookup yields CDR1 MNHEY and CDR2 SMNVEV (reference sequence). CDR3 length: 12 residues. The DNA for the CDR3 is TGTGCCAGCAGCACAGGGGGTCGGGGCTACACCTTC. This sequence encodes CASSTGGRGYTF.

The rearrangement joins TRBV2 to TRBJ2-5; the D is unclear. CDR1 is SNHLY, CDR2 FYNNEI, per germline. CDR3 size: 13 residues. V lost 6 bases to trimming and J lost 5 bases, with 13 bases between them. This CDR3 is CASRLDGSETQYF. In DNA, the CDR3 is TGTGCCAGCAGATTGGACGGGTCGGAGACCCAGTACTTC.

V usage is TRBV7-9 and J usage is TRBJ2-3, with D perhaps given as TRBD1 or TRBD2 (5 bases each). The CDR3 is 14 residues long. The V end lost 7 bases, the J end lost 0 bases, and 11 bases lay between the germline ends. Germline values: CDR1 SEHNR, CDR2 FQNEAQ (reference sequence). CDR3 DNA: TGTGCCAGCATTGAGGGGCTCAGCACAGATACGCAGTATTTT. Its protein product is CASIEGLSTDTQYF.

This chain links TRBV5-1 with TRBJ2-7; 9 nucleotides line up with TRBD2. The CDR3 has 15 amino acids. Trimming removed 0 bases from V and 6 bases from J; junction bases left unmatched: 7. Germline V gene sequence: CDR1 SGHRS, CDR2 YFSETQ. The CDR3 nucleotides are TGCGCCAGCAGCTTGGGGGCGGGAGGGCCTGGCGAGCAGTACTTC. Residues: CASSLGAGGPGEQYF.

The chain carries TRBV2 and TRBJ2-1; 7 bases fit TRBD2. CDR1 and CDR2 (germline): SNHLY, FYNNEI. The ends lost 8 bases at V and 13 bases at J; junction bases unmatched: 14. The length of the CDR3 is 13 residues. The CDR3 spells CASRLEAGELQFF. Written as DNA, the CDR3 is TGTGCCAGCCGCCTGGAGGCGGGGGAGCTACAGTTCTTC.

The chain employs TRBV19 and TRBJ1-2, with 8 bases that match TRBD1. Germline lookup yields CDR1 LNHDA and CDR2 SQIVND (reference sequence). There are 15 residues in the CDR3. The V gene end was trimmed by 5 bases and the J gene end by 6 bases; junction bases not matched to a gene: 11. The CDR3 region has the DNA TGTGCCAGTAGTGGCCCGGACAGGGACGTCAATGGCTACACCTTC. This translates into CASSGPDRDVNGYTF.

CDR3 DNA: TGTGCCGGTGGACAGGAGAACTATGGCTACACCTTC. The encoded protein is CAGGQENYGYTF. The V call is TRBV28, the J call TRBJ1-2; 7 nucleotides line up with TRBD1. CDR1 and CDR2 (germline): MDHEN, SYDVKM. This CDR3 is 12 amino acids long. V was clipped by 11 bases and J by 2 bases; unmatched bases: 5.

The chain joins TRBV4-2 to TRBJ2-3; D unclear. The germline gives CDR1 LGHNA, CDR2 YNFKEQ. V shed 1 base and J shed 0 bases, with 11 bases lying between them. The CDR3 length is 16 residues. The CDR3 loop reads CASSQVGTASTDTQYF. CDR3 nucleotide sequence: TGTGCCAGCAGCCAAGTGGGAACTGCTAGCACAGATACGCAGTATTTT.

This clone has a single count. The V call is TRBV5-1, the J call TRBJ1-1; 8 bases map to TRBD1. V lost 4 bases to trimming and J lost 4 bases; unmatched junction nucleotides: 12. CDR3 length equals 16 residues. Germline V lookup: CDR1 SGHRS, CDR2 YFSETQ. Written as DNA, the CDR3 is TGCGCCAGCAGCCTAACCGGACAGGGAAAGTGCACTGAAGCTTTCTTT. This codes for CASSLTGQGKCTEAFF.

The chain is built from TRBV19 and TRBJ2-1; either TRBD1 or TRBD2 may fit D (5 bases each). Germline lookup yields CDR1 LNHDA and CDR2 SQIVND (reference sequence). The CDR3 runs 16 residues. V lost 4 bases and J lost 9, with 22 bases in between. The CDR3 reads CASSTHSGTTQGEQFF. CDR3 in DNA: TGTGCCAGTAGTACCCACTCCGGGACGACACAAGGTGAGCAGTTCTTC.

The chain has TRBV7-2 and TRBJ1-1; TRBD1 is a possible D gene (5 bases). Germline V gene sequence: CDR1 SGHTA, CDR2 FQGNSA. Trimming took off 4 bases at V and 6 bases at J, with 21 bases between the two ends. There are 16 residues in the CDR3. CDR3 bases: TGTGCCAGCAGCTCCAATTACCGGGCAGGGAGCCCTGAAGCTTTCTTT. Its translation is CASSSNYRAGSPEAFF.

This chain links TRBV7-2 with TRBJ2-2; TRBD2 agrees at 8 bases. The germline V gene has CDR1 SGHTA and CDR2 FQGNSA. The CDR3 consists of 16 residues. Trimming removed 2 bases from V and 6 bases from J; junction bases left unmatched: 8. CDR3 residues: CASSLSGGRYSGELFF. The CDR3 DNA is TGTGCCAGCAGCTTATCCGGCGGGAGGTACTCCGGGGAGCTGTTTTTT.

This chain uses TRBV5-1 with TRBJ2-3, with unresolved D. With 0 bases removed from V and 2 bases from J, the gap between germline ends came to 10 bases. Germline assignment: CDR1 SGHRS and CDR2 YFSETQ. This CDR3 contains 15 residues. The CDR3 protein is CASSLEGIVTDTQYF. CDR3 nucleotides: TGCGCCAGCAGCTTGGAAGGGATAGTCACAGATACGCAGTATTTT.

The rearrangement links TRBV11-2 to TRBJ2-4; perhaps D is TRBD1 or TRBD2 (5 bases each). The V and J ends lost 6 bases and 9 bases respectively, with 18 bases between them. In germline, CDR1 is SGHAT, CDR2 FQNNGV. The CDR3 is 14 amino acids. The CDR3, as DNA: TGTGCCAGCAGTCCCTCGAGGGGCGCCGGCATTCAGTACTTC. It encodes CASSPSRGAGIQYF. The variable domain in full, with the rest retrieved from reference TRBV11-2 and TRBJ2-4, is EAGVAQSPRYKIIEKRQSVAFWCNPISGHATLYWYQQILGQGPKLLIQFQNNGVVDDSQLPKDRFSAERLKGVDSTLKIQPAKLEDSAVYLCASSPSRGAGIQYFGAGTRLSVL.

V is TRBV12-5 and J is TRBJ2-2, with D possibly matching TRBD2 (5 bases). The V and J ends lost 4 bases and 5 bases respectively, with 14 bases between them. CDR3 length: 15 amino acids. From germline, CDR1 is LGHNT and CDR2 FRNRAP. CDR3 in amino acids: CASGSPGNFTGELFF. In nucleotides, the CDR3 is TGTGCTAGTGGTTCCCCCGGGAACTTTACCGGGGAGCTGTTTTTT.

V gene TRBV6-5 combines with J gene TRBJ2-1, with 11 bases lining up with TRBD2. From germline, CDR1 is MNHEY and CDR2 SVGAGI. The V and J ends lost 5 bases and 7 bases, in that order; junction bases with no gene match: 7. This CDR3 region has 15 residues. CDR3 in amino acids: CASSKRLAGRNEQFF. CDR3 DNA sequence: TGTGCCAGCAGTAAAAGACTAGCGGGACGGAATGAGCAGTTCTTC.

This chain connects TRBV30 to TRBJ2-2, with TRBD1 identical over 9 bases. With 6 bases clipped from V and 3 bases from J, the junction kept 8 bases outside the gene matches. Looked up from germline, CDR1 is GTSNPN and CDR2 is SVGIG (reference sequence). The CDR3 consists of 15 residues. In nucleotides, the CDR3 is TGTGCCTGTACTCCCGGGACAGGGTACACCGGGGAGCTGTTTTTT. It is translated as CACTPGTGYTGELFF.